This T cell receptor (beta chain) was found in a study of cytomegalovirus exposure and HLA in healthy donors. Study results and limitations: Reportedly, cytomegalovirus status was diagnosed with high sensitivity and specificity.

Assay used: immunoSEQ multiplex PCR; TCRdb lists only in-frame clones, some missing. The repertoire holds 220,000 or so clones, with less than 90% as singletons. This CDR3 region has 13 residues. Looked up from germline, CDR1 is SGHAT and CDR2 is FQNNGV. The V gene end was trimmed by 5 bases and the J gene end by 4 bases; junction bases not matched to a gene: 3. With respect to this clone: Its specificity is not known.

The receptor comes from a woman under 30 in good health and CMV-seronegative. J is TRBJ1-2 and V is TRBV11-2; 8 positions agree with TRBD1. Sequenced sample: PBMCs. This chain's CDR3 is CASSDRGGYGYTF. DNA of the CDR3: TGTGCCAGCAGCGACAGGGGCGGCTATGGCTACACCTTC.